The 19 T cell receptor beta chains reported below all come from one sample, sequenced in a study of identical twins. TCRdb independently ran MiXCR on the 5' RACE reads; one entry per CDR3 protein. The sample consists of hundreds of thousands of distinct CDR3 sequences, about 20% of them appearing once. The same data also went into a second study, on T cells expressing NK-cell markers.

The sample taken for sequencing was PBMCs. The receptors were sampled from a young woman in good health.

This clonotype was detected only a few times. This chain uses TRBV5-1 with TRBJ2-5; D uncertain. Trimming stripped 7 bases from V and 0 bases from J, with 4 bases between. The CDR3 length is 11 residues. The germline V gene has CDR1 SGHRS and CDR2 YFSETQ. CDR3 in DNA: TGCGCCAGCTGGGACCAAGAGACCCAGTACTTC. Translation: CASWDQETQYF.

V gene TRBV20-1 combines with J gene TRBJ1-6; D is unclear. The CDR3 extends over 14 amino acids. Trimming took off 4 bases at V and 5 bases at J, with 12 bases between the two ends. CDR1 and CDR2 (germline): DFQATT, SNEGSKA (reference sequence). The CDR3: CSAIDFPNNSPLHF. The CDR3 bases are TGCAGTGCTATTGACTTTCCAAATAATTCACCCCTCCACTTT.

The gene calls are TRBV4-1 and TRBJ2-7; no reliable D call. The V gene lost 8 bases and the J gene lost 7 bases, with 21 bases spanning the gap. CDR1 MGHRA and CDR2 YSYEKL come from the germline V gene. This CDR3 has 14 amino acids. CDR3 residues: CASVPDLRAGEQYF. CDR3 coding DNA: TGCGCCAGCGTCCCAGACCTTCGTGCTGGTGAGCAGTACTTC.

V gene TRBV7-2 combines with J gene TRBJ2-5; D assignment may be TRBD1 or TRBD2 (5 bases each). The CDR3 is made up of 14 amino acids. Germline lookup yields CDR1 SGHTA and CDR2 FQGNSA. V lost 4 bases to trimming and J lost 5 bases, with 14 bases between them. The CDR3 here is CASSSVTWGETQYF. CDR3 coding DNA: TGTGCCAGCAGCTCGGTTACGTGGGGGGAGACCCAGTACTTC.

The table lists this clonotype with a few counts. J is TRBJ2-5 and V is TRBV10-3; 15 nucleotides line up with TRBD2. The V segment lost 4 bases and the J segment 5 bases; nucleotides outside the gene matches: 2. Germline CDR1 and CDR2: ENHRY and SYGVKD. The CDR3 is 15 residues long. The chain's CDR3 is CAISGTSGRVETQYF. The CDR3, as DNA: TGTGCCATCAGTGGGACTAGCGGGAGGGTTGAGACCCAGTACTTC.

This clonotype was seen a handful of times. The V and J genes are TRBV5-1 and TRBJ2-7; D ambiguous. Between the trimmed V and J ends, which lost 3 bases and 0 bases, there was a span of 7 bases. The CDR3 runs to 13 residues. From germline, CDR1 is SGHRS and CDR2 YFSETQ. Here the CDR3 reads CASSSRVSYEQYF. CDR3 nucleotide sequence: TGCGCCAGCAGCTCCCGGGTCTCCTACGAGCAGTACTTC.

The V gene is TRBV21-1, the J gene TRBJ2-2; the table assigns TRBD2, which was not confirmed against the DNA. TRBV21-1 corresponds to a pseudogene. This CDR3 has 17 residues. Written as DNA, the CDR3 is TGTGCCAGCAGCAGACCCGGACTAGCGGGAGACACCGGGGAGCTGTTTTTT. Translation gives CASSRPGLAGDTGELFF.

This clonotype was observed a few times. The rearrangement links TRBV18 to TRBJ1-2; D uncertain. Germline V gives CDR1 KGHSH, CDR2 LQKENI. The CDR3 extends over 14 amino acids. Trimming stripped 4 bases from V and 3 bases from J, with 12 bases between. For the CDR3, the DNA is TGTGCCAGCTCACATTCGACCGGGGACTATGGCTACACCTTC. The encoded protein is CASSHSTGDYGYTF.

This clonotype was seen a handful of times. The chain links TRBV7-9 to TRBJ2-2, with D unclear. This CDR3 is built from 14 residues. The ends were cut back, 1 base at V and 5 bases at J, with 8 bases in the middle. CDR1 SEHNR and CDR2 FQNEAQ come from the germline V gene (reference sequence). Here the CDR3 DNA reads TGTGCCAGCAGCTTAGAAGCTATTACCGGGGAGCTGTTTTTT. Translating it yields CASSLEAITGELFF.

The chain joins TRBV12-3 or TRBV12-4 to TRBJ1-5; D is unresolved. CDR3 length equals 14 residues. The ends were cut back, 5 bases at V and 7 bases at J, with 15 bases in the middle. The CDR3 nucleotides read TGTGCCAGCAGTCCCCTCGGGCCACTGCAGCCCCAGCATTTT. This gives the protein CASSPLGPLQPQHF.

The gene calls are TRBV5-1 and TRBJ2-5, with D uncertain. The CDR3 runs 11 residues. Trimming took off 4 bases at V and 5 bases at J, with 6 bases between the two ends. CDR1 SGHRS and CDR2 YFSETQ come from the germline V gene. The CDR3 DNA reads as TGCGCCAGCAGCATGTGGGAGACCCAGTACTTC. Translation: CASSMWETQYF.

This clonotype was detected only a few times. The CDR3 spells CASRRTYNEQFF. The CDR3, as DNA: TGTGCCAGCAGAAGGACCTACAATGAGCAGTTCTTC. The J gene is TRBJ2-1, the V gene TRBV27; D is unresolved. There are 12 residues in the CDR3. Between the trimmed V and J ends, which lost 6 bases and 2 bases, there was a span of 5 bases. CDR1 and CDR2 (germline): MNHEY, SMNVEV (reference sequence).

In DNA, the CDR3 is TGTGCCAGCAGTAGGGGACAGGGGGAATATGGCTACACCTTC. Translated, it gives CASSRGQGEYGYTF. This rearrangement joins TRBV12-3 or TRBV12-4 to TRBJ1-2; 11 positions match TRBD1. V shed 5 bases and J 5 bases; nucleotides not matched to a gene: 4. The CDR3 runs to 14 residues.

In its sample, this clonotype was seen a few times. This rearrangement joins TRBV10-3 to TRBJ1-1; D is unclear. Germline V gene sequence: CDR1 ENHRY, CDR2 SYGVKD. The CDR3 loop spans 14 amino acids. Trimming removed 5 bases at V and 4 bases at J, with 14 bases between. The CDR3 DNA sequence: TGTGCCATCAGTAAAAGTGGGAGGCCCACTGAAGCTTTCTTT. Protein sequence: CAISKSGRPTEAFF.

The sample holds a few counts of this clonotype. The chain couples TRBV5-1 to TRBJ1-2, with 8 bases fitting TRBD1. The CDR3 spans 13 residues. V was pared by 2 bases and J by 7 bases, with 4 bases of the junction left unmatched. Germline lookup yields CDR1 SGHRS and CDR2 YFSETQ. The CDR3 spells CASSLGQGTGYTF. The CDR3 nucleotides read TGCGCCAGCAGCTTAGGACAGGGAACTGGCTACACCTTC. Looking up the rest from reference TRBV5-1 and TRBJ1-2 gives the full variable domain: KAGVTQTPRYLIKTRGQQVTLSCSPISGHRSVSWYQQTPGQGLQFLFEYFSETQRNKGNFPGRFSGRQFSNSRSEMNVSTLELGDSALYLCASSLGQGTGYTFGSGTRLTVV.

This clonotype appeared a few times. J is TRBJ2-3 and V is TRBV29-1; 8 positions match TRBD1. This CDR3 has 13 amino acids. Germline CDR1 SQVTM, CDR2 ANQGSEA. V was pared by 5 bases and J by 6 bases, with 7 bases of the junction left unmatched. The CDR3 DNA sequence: TGCAGCGTTAACCGACAGGGGCCGGATACGCAGTATTTT. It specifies CSVNRQGPDTQYF.

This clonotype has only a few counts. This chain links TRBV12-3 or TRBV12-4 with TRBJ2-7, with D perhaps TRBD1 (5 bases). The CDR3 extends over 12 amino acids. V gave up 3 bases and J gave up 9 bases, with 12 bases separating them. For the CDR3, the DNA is TGTGCCAGCAGTTTCTCACAGGTTGTGCAGTACTTC. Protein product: CASSFSQVVQYF.

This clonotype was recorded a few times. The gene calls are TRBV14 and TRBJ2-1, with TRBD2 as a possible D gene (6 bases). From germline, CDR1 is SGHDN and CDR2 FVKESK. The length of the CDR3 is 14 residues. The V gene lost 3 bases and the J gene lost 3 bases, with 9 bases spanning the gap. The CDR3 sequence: CASSHRDFYNEQFF. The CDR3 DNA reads TGTGCCAGCAGCCACCGGGACTTCTACAATGAGCAGTTCTTC.

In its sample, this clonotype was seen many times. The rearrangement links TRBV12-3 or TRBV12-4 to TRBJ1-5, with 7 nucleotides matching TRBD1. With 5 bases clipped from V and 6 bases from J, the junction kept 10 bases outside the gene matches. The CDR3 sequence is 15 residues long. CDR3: CASSPQGMFGQPQHF. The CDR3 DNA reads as TGTGCCAGCAGTCCACAGGGGATGTTTGGTCAGCCCCAGCATTTT.